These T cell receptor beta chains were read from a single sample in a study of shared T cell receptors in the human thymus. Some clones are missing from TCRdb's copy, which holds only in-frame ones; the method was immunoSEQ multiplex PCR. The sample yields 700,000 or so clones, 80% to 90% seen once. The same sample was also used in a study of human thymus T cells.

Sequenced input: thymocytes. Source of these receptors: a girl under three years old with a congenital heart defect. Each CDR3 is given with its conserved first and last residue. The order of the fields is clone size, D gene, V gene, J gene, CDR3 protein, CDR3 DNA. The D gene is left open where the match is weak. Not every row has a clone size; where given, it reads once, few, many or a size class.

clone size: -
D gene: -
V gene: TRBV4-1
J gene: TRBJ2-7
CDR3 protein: CASSQVQLSSYEQYF
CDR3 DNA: TGCGCCAGCAGCCAAGTACAGCTGAGCTCCTACGAGCAGTACTTC

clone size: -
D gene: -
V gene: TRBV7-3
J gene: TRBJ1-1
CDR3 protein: CASSLKGPTGMLNTEAFF
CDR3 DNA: TGTGCCAGCAGCTTAAAGGGGCCCACAGGGATGCTGAACACTGAAGCTTTCTTT

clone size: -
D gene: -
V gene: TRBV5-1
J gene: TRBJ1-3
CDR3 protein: CASRPGSGNTIYF
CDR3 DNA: TGCGCCAGCAGGCCAGGGTCTGGAAACACCATATATTTT

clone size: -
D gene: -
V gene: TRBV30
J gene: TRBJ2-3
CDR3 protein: CAWQGSADTQYF
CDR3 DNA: TGTGCCTGGCAGGGGAGCGCAGATACGCAGTATTTT

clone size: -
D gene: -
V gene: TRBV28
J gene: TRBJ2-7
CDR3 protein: CASTTLTATYEQYF
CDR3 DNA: TGTGCCAGCACCACGCTGACAGCTACCTACGAGCAGTACTTC

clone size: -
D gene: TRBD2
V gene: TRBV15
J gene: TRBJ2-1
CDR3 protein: CATSRPGTSGYNEQFF
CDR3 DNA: TGTGCCACCTCACGTCCCGGGACTAGCGGGTACAATGAGCAGTTCTTC

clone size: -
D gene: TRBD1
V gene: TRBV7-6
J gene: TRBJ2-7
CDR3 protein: CASSLGFRTGSGEQYF
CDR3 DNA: TGTGCCAGCAGCTTAGGCTTTAGGACAGGGTCCGGCGAGCAGTACTTC

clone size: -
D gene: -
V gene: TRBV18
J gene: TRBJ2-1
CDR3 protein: CASSPRIGGPRDEQFF
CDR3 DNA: TGTGCCAGCTCACCCCGGATCGGGGGGCCCCGCGATGAGCAGTTCTTC

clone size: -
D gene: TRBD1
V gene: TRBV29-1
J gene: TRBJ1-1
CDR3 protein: CSVRWDRAFEAFF
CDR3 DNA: TGCAGCGTGCGGTGGGACAGGGCTTTTGAAGCTTTCTTT

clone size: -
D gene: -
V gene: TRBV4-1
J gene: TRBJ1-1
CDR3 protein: CASSPEEVWPEAFF
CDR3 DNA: TGCGCCAGCAGCCCGGAGGAGGTTTGGCCTGAAGCTTTCTTT

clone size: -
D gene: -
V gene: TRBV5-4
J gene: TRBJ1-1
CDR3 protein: CASSPRGSVTEAFF
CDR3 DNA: TGTGCCAGCAGCCCCAGGGGTAGTGTTACTGAAGCTTTCTTT

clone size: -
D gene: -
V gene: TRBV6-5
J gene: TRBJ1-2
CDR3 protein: CASSYSRSREDGYTF
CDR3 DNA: TGTGCCAGCAGTTACTCTCGAAGCAGGGAAGATGGCTACACCTTC

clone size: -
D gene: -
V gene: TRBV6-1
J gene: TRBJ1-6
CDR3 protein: CASSEGQDNSPLHF
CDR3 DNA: TGTGCCAGCAGTGAAGGACAAGATAATTCCCCCCTCCACTTT

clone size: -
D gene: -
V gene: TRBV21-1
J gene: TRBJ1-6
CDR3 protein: CASSKARGHSPLHF
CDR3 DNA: TGTGCCAGCAGCAAAGCTAGGGGTCATTCACCCCTCCACTTT

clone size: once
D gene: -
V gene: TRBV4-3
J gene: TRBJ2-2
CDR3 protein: CASSQEGVANTGELFF
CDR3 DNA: TGCGCCAGCAGCCAAGAAGGGGTCGCGAACACCGGGGAGCTGTTTTTT

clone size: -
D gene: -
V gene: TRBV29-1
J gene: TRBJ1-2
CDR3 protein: CSHKASGGAGGYTF
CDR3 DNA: TGCAGCCACAAGGCATCCGGGGGGGCGGGAGGCTACACCTTC

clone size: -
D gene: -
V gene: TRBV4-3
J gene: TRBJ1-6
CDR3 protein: CASSQDRGAGSYNSPLHF
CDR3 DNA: TGCGCCAGCAGCCAAGATCGGGGGGCCGGATCCTATAATTCACCCCTCCACTTT

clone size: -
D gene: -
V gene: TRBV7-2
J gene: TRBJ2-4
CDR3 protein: CASSLRFMLGASTKNIQYF
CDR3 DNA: TGTGCCAGCAGCTTAAGGTTTATGTTGGGCGCGAGTACCAAAAACATTCAGTACTTC

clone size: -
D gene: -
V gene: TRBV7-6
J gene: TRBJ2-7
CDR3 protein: CASSLDPNEGQYF
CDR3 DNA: TGTGCCAGCAGCTTAGACCCTAACGAGGGGCAGTACTTC

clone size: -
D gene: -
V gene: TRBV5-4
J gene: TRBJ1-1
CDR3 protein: CASSLDRENTEAFF
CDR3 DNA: TGTGCCAGCAGCTTGGACAGGGAAAACACTGAAGCTTTCTTT

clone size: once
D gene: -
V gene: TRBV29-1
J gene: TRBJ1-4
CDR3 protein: CSVGGGLRGEGEKLFF
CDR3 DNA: TGCAGCGTTGGGGGGGGGTTGAGAGGGGAGGGTGAAAAACTGTTTTTT

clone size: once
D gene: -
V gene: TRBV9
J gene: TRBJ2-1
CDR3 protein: CASSARGLRDSNEQFF
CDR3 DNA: TGTGCCAGCAGCGCGAGGGGACTCCGGGATTCGAATGAGCAGTTCTTC

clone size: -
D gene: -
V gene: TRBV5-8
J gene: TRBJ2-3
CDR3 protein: CASSLHNSGSDTQYF
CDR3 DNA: TGTGCCAGCAGCTTGCATAACTCAGGTTCAGATACGCAGTATTTT

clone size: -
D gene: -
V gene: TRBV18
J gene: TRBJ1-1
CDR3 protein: CASSPNGAVWDGTEAFF
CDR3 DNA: TGTGCCAGCTCACCGAATGGGGCGGTATGGGATGGCACTGAAGCTTTCTTT

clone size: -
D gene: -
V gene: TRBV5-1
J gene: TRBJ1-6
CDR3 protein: CASSLARSRNSYNSPLHF
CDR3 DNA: TGCGCCAGCAGCTTGGCCCGGAGCCGCAACTCCTATAATTCACCCCTCCACTTT

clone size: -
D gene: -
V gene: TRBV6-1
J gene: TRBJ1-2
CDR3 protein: CAGRGTPSSRYGYTF
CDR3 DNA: TGTGCAGGCCGGGGGACGCCCTCCTCTAGGTATGGCTACACCTTC

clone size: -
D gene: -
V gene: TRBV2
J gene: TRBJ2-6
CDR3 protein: CASSPRGRGANVLTF
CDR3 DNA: TGTGCCAGCAGTCCCCGTGGCCGTGGGGCCAACGTCCTGACTTTC

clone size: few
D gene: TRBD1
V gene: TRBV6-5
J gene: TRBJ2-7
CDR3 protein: CASSPGQGNYEQYF
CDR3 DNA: TGTGCCAGCAGTCCCGGACAGGGCAACTACGAGCAGTACTTC

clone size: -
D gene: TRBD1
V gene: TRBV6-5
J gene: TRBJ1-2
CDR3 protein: CASTLWAGGNGYTF
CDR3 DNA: TGTGCCAGCACCCTGTGGGCAGGGGGGAACGGCTACACCTTC

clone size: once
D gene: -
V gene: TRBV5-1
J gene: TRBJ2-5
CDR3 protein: CASSLGPGTQETQYF
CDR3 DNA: TGCGCCAGCAGCCTAGGTCCCGGGACTCAAGAGACCCAGTACTTC

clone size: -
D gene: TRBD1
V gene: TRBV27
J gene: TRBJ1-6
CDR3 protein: CASSTRQGHSPLHF
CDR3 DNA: TGTGCCAGCAGTACACGACAGGGTCATTCACCCCTCCACTTT

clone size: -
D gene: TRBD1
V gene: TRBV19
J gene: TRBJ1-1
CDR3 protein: CASSRNRDRVPQGAFF
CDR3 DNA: TGTGCCAGTAGTCGAAACCGGGACAGGGTGCCCCAGGGCGCTTTCTTT

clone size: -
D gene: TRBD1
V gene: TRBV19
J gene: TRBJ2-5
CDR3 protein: CASSSYDSQGCETQYF
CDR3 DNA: TGTGCCAGTAGTAGCTACGACTCACAGGGGTGCGAGACCCAGTACTTC

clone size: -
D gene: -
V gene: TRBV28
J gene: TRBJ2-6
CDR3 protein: CASSRLTRYAGANVLTF
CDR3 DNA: TGTGCCAGCAGCAGGTTGACACGGTATGCTGGGGCCAACGTCCTGACTTTC

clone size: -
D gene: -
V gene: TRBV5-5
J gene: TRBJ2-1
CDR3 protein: CASSPMKSSYNEQFF
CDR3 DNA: TGTGCCAGCAGCCCTATGAAGAGCTCCTACAATGAGCAGTTCTTC

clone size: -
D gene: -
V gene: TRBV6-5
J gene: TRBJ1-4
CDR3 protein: CASSPEIVYEKLFF
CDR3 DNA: TGTGCCAGCAGCCCCGAGATAGTGTATGAAAAACTGTTTTTT

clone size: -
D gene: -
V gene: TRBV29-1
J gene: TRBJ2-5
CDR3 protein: CSVWAPQTQYF
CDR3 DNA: TGCAGCGTTTGGGCCCCTCAGACCCAGTACTTC

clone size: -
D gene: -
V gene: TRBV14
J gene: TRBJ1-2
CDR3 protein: CASSQEGGGVDYGYTF
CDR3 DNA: TGTGCCAGCAGCCAAGAAGGCGGGGGGGTTGACTATGGCTACACCTTC

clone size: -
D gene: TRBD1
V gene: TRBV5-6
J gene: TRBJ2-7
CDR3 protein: CASSPTGREQYF
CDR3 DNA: TGTGCCAGCAGCCCGACAGGGCGCGAGCAGTACTTC

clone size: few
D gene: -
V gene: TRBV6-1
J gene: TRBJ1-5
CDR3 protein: CASSEALGGRQPQHF
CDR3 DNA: TGTGCCAGCAGTGAAGCGCTGGGGGGGCGGCAGCCCCAGCATTTT

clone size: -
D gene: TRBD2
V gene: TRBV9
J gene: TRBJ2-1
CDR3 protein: CASSGQPGTRNEQFF
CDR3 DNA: TGTGCCAGCAGCGGTCAACCCGGGACTAGAAATGAGCAGTTCTTC

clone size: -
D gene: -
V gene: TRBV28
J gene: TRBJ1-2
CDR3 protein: CASSLIIGQSTQKDYGYTF
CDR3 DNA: TGTGCCAGCAGTTTGATTATAGGACAGAGCACACAAAAGGACTATGGCTACACCTTC

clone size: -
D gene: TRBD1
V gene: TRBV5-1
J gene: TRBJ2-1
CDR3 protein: CASSLTGGNEQFF
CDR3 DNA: TGCGCCAGCAGCTTGACAGGGGGCAATGAGCAGTTCTTC

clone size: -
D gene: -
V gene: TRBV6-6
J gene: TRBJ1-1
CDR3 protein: CASRRAIPREAFF
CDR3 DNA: TGTGCCAGCAGGAGGGCTATCCCCCGCGAAGCTTTCTTT

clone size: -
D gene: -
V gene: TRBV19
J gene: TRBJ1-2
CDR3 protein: CASSINSGLYGYTF
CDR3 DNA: TGTGCCAGTAGTATAAATTCGGGACTCTATGGCTACACCTTC